These 4 T cell receptor beta chains came from one sample sequenced in a study of Ad26.COV2.S vaccination and SARS-CoV-2 variants. Indicated treatment: roughly 18 received Ad26.COV2.S at low or high dose, single or two shots; about 5 received placebo; per-sample allocation not given. The samples were gathered on day 63 after the first injection of vaccine or placebo. Clones were read by immunoSEQ multiplex PCR, and TCRdb kept only the in-frame ones, dropping some. The table includes roughly 680,000 clones, around 92% detected once. Sequenced material: peripheral blood, taken in a trial of Ad26.COV2.S vaccine versus placebo. Source of these receptors: a person between 18 and 59 years old who received the Ad26.COV2.S COVID-19 vaccine or a placebo.

This clone has a single count. The chain has TRBV2 and TRBJ1-2, with D maybe TRBD1 (5 bases). Trimming shortened V by 2 bases and J by 0 bases, and 16 bases separated the two germline ends. Germline CDR1 reads SNHLY; CDR2 reads FYNNEI. The CDR3 totals 17 residues. The CDR3 sequence is CASSERRTTLSNYGYTF. In nucleotides, the CDR3 is TGTGCCAGCAGTGAACGTAGGACAACTTTATCTAACTATGGCTACACCTTC.

The J gene is TRBJ2-6, the V gene TRBV7-3; a weak D match, TRBD2 (5 bases). The CDR3 has 15 amino acids. Germline V gives CDR1 SGHTA, CDR2 FQGTGA. V was trimmed by 3 bases and J by 2 bases, leaving 8 bases between them. The CDR3 bases are TGTGCCAGCAGCTTGCTAGCAGCTGGGGCCAACGTCCTGACTTTC. Translating it yields CASSLLAAGANVLTF. The variable domain in full, completed from reference TRBV7-3 and TRBJ2-6, reads GAGVSQTPSNKVTEKGKYVELRCDPISGHTALYWYRQSLGQGPEFLIYFQGTGAADDSGLPNDRFFAVRPEGSVSTLKIQRTERGDSAVYLCASSLLAAGANVLTFGAGSRLTVL.

J is TRBJ1-2 and V is TRBV5-4; TRBD1 might be the D (6 bases). This CDR3 is 15 amino acids long. Germline lookup yields CDR1 SGHNT and CDR2 YYREEE (reference sequence). Trimming left V 2 bases short and J 5 bases short, with 16 bases between. The CDR3 sequence is CASSFIGAQGYGYTF. The CDR3 nucleotides read TGTGCCAGCAGCTTTATAGGGGCCCAGGGGTATGGCTACACCTTC.

The chain couples TRBV7-9 to TRBJ1-2; 8 bases align to TRBD1. V lost 1 base, J lost 6 bases, and 4 bases stayed unmatched. Germline V gene data show CDR1 as SEHNR and CDR2 as FQNEAQ (reference sequence). The CDR3 runs to 14 residues. Here the CDR3 DNA reads TGTGCCAGCAGCTTAGGCCAGGGGGCGGATGGCTACACCTTC. Protein: CASSLGQGADGYTF.